The sequence of this TCR beta chain was determined in a study of shared clonotypes between healthy human individuals. In the study overall: Donors had three CD4 naive, three CD4 memory, two CD8 naive and one CD8 memory plate apiece.

Naive CD8 cells comprised CD45RO-negative, CCR7-positively selected cells, excluding terminally differentiated effector memory CD45RA+ cells. Recent acute infections and vaccinations were absent in the healthy HIV-negative adult donors. This clone was counted a single time. Its specificity is unknown. General study results and limits: For naive CD4 cells, around 5% of clonotypes were shared across a handful of donors.

CDR3 length: 17 residues. V lost 2 bases to trimming and J lost 4 bases; unmatched junction nucleotides: 11. Germline V gene data show CDR1 as MNHEY and CDR2 as SMNVEV (reference sequence). About 33,000 T cell genomes (about 210 ng DNA) went into each sorted-subset replicate. Data came from immunoSEQ multiplex PCR; TCRdb stores just in-frame clones and leaves some out. Of roughly 2 million clones in the sample, about 95% were seen once. The specimen sequenced was naive CD8+ T cells sorted from blood. The chain recombines TRBV27 with TRBJ1-2, with 9 bases identical to TRBD1. This receptor was identified in a man between 18 and 35 years old in good health. The CDR3 DNA is TGTGCCAGCAGTTTAGGGCCCCTTGTGGGACAGGGCTATGGCTACACCTTC. Its protein product is CASSLGPLVGQGYGYTF.